What follows are 18 T cell receptor beta chains derived from one specimen sequenced in a study of T cells in Graves' hyperthyroidism and ophthalmopathy. Amplification targeted TCR beta CDR3 regions from RNA transcripts. The primer set for the first-round RT-PCR of the TCR CDR3 was HTBI. TCRdb called the multiplex PCR reads again in MiXCR, with one record for every CDR3 protein. The data contain nearly 600,000 distinct CDR3 sequences, over 11% of them singletons. The sequenced material came from blood. The receptor source for this set is a woman in her twenties or thirties with Graves' hyperthyroidism that later progressed to Graves' ophthalmopathy.

This clonotype was seen repeatedly, ten times or more. V gene TRBV12-3 or TRBV12-4 combines with J gene TRBJ1-1; TRBD1 aligns across 7 bases. CDR3 length equals 16 residues. The J segment lost 2 bases and the V segment lost 6 bases, leaving 12 bases of the junction unmatched. For the CDR3, the DNA is TGTGCCAGCAGGACAAGAGATACAGGGGACAACACTGAAGCTTTCTTT. Translating it yields CASRTRDTGDNTEAFF.

The chain has TRBV12-3 or TRBV12-4 and TRBJ2-3; D might be TRBD2 (6 bases). Trimming stripped 4 bases from V and 2 bases from J, with 16 bases between. The CDR3 consists of 16 residues. As DNA, the CDR3 is TGTGCCAGCAGTTCGCGTTTTAGCGGTTACACAGATACGCAGTATTTT. Protein: CASSSRFSGYTDTQYF.

This clonotype was detected only a few times. The chain recombines TRBV20-1 with TRBJ2-7; 7 bases line up with TRBD2. The CDR3 is 13 residues long. V was clipped by 1 base and J by 3 bases; unmatched bases: 3. Germline V CDR1 and CDR2: DFQATT, SNEGSKA (reference sequence). As DNA, the CDR3 is TGCAGTGCTAGAGGGACTAGGATCTACGAGCAGTACTTC. Its protein product is CSARGTRIYEQYF.

The rearrangement links TRBV5-6 to TRBJ1-2, with 8 bases that match TRBD1. The germline V gene encodes CDR1 SGHDT and CDR2 YYEEEE. V was clipped by 3 bases and J by 5 bases; unmatched bases: 18. The CDR3 totals 18 residues. CDR3 in amino acids: CASSSESGGPTYEYGYTF. CDR3 nucleotides: TGTGCCAGCAGCTCCGAGTCAGGGGGCCCAACCTACGAGTATGGCTACACCTTC.

CDR3 in amino acids: CASSLLAGGLETQYF. CDR3 bases: TGTGCCAGCAGTCTACTAGCGGGAGGGCTAGAGACCCAGTACTTC. The chain links TRBV3-1 to TRBJ2-5; 13 bases align to TRBD2. The CDR3 spans 15 residues. From germline, CDR1 is LGHDT and CDR2 YNNKEL (reference sequence). V lost 6 bases to trimming and J lost 4 bases; unmatched junction nucleotides: 5.

At least ten counts were recorded for this clonotype. The V and J genes are TRBV5-1 and TRBJ1-1; D remains unclear. V dropped 3 bases and J dropped 0 bases, with 15 bases sitting between them. Germline V lookup: CDR1 SGHRS, CDR2 YFSETQ. The CDR3 has 16 amino acids. Here the CDR3 DNA reads TGCGCCAGCAGCTCACTTCCCACAGCCCTGAACACTGAAGCTTTCTTT. It yields the protein CASSSLPTALNTEAFF.

Ten or more counts support this clonotype. This sequence joins TRBV3-1 and TRBJ2-3; 11 bases are shared with TRBD2. V was clipped by 4 bases and J by 3 bases; unmatched bases: 6. The CDR3 spans 16 residues. Germline V gene data show CDR1 as LGHDT and CDR2 as YNNKEL (reference sequence). This CDR3 reads CASSPTSGSQTDTQYF. In nucleotides, the CDR3 is TGTGCCAGCAGCCCAACTAGCGGGAGTCAGACAGATACGCAGTATTTT.

The table lists this clonotype with a few counts. The genes are TRBV7-9 and TRBJ2-7, with 8 bases matching TRBD2. The ends lost 0 bases at V and 5 bases at J; junction bases unmatched: 6. CDR1 and CDR2 (germline): SEHNR, FQNEAQ (reference sequence). CDR3 length: 15 amino acids. CDR3 region: CASSLARTSGDEQYF. DNA for the CDR3: TGTGCCAGCAGCTTAGCACGAACTAGCGGAGACGAGCAGTACTTC.

This clonotype was seen repeatedly, ten times or more. J is TRBJ2-5 and V is TRBV18, with D perhaps TRBD1 (5 bases). Germline V gene data show CDR1 as KGHSH and CDR2 as LQKENI. Trimming shortened V by 3 bases and J by 5 bases, and 16 bases separated the two germline ends. The CDR3 is 15 amino acids. In DNA, the CDR3 is TGTGCCAGCTCACCTAGCAACGGCAGGGCGGAGACCCAGTACTTC. Translated: CASSPSNGRAETQYF.

This chain joins TRBV7-2 and TRBJ2-7, with TRBD1 matching 9 bases. This CDR3 spans 14 amino acids. Losses at the gene ends were 2 bases for V and 5 bases for J; bases not matched to a gene: 4. The germline V gene encodes CDR1 SGHTA and CDR2 FQGNSA. CDR3 loop: CASSLQDRGHEQYF. CDR3 nucleotide sequence: TGTGCCAGCAGCTTACAGGACAGGGGCCACGAGCAGTACTTC.

The chain uses TRBV27 and TRBJ2-7; D possibly uses TRBD1 or TRBD2 (7 bases each). V was clipped by 5 bases and J by 9 bases, with 23 bases between them. The CDR3 spans 15 residues. CDR1 MNHEY and CDR2 SMNVEV come from the germline V gene (reference sequence). CDR3 in amino acids: CASSPNAGGGLMQYF. CDR3 sequence (DNA): TGTGCCAGCAGTCCGAACGCAGGGGGGGGCTTAATGCAGTACTTC.

The chain recombines TRBV12-3 or TRBV12-4 with TRBJ1-1; D possibly corresponds to TRBD1 (6 bases). This CDR3 region has 14 residues. V was shortened by 0 bases and J by 5 bases, with 10 bases between the two germline ends. CDR3 amino acids: CASSLAGGQTEAFF. The CDR3 coding sequence is TGTGCCAGCAGTTTAGCGGGGGGGCAGACTGAAGCTTTCTTT.

This clonotype was counted ten times or more. The CDR3 loop is CSVRVNTEAFF. The CDR3 region has the DNA TGCAGCGTTCGAGTGAACACTGAAGCTTTCTTT. This chain uses TRBV29-1 with TRBJ1-1; D gene uncertain. This CDR3 spans 11 amino acids. Trimming shortened V by 5 bases and J by 0 bases, and 4 bases separated the two germline ends. CDR1 and CDR2 (germline): SQVTM, ANQGSEA.

This clonotype was counted ten times or more. V gene TRBV3-1 combines with J gene TRBJ1-5, with D uncertain. Per the germline V gene, CDR1 is LGHDT and CDR2 is YNNKEL (reference sequence). CDR3 length: 15 amino acids. V gave up 0 bases and J gave up 0 bases, with 6 bases separating them. In nucleotides, the CDR3 is TGTGCCAGCAGCCAAGATATCGGTAGCAATCAGCCCCAGCATTTT. Translation: CASSQDIGSNQPQHF.

This clonotype was detected many times. In DNA form, the CDR3 reads TGTGCCAGCAGAACGGGACAGGGCCCAGATACGCAGTATTTT. Its protein product is CASRTGQGPDTQYF. The gene calls are TRBV12-3 or TRBV12-4 and TRBJ2-3; TRBD1 matches at 9 bases. The CDR3 consists of 14 residues. The trim removed 6 bases at V and 4 bases at J, leaving 5 bases unmatched.

This clonotype has a count of ten or more. This rearrangement joins TRBV7-3 to TRBJ2-5, with 11 bases matching TRBD2. V dropped 7 bases and J dropped 4; count of bases not matched to a gene: 8. This CDR3 has 15 residues. Per the germline V gene, CDR1 is SGHTA and CDR2 is FQGTGA. CDR3 sequence reads: CASTQAGTSGETQYF. DNA of the CDR3: TGTGCCAGCACCCAGGCGGGGACTAGCGGAGAGACCCAGTACTTC.

Many counts were recorded for this clonotype. CDR3 in amino acids: CASSLTPNYGYTF. CDR3 in DNA: TGTGCCAGCAGTTTAACTCCTAACTATGGCTACACCTTC. The chain couples TRBV27 to TRBJ1-2, with D hard to call. V was pared by 2 bases and J by 0 bases, with 4 bases between. The CDR3 is made up of 13 amino acids. CDR1 and CDR2 from the germline V gene are MNHEY and SMNVEV (reference sequence).

In its sample, this clonotype was seen many times. This sequence joins TRBV13 and TRBJ2-2, with D perhaps matching TRBD2 (5 bases). This CDR3 has 14 amino acids. Germline CDR1 and CDR2: PRHDT and FYEKMQ (reference sequence). V was clipped by 3 bases and J by 4 bases, with 9 bases between them. DNA for the CDR3: TGTGCCAGCAGCTTGAGCACTAGCACCGGGGAGCTGTTTTTT. Translated: CASSLSTSTGELFF.